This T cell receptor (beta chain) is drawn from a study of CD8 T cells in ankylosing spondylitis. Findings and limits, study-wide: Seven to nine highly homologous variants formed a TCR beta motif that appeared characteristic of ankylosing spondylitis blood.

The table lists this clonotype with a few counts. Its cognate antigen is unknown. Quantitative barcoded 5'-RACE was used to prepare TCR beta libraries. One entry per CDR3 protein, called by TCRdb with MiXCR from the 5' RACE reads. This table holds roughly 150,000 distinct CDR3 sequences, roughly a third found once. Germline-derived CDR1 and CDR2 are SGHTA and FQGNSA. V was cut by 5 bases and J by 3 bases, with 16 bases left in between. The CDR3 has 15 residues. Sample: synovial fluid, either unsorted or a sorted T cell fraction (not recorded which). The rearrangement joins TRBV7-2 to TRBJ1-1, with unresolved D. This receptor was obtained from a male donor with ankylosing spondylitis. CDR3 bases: TGTGCCAGCAGCCGTGGTGGTGTTTGGGACACTGAAGCTTTCTTT. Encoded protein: CASSRGGVWDTEAFF.